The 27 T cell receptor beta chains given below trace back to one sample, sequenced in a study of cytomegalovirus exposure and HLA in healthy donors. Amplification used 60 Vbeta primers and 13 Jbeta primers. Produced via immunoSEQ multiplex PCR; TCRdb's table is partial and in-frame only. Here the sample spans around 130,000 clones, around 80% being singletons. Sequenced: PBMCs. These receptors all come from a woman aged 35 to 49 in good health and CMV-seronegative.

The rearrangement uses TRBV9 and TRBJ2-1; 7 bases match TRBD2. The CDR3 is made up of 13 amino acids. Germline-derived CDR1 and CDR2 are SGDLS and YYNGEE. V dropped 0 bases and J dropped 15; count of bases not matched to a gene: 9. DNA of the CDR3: TGTGCCAGCAGCGTAGCAGGGCGGGGGTTTCTGTTCTTC. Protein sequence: CASSVAGRGFLFF.

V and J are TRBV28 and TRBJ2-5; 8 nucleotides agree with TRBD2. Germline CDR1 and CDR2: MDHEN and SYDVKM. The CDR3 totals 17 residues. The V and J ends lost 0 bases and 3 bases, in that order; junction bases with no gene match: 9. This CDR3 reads CASSLWTLTSGKETQYF. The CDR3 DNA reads TGTGCCAGCAGTTTATGGACTTTAACTAGCGGTAAAGAGACCCAGTACTTC.

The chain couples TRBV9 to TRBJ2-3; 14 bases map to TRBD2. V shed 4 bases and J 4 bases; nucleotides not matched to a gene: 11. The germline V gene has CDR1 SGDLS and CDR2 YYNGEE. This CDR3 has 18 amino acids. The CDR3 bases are TGTGCCAGCAGCCCCCGACTAGCGGGAGGGCCGTGGGCAGATACGCAGTATTTT. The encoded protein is CASSPRLAGGPWADTQYF.

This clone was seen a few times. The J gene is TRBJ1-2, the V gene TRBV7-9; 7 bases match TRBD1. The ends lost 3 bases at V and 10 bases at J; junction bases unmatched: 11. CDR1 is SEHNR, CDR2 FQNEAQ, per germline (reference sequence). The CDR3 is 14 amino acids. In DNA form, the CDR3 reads TGTGCCAGCAGCTTCGCGGGAGGGACAGAGGCCTACACCTTC. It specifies CASSFAGGTEAYTF.

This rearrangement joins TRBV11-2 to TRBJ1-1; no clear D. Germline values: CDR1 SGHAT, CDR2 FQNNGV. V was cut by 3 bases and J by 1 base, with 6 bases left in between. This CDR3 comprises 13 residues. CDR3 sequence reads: CASSFYGNTEAFF. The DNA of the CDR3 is TGTGCCAGCAGCTTTTACGGGAACACTGAAGCTTTCTTT. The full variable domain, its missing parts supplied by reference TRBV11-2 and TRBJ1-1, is EAGVAQSPRYKIIEKRQSVAFWCNPISGHATLYWYQQILGQGPKLLIQFQNNGVVDDSQLPKDRFSAERLKGVDSTLKIQPAKLEDSAVYLCASSFYGNTEAFFGQGTRLTVV.

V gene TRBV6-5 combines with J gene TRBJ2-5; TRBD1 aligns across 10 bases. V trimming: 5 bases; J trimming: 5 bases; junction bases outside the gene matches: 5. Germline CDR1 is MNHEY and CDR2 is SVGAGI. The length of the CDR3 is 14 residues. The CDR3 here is CASSPTGGRETQYF. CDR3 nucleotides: TGTGCCAGCAGTCCGACAGGGGGCCGGGAGACCCAGTACTTC.

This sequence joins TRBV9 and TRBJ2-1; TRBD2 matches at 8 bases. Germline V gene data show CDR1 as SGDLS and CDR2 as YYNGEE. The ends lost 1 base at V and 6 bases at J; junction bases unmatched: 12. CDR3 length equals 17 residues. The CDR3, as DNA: TGTGCCAGCAGCGTAAATTCGGGACTAGAGGAACGCAATGAGCAGTTCTTC. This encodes CASSVNSGLEERNEQFF.

The CDR3 DNA reads TGTGCCAGCTCAACCAGCGGGAGCGCGTACAATGAGCAGTTCTTC. Translation: CASSTSGSAYNEQFF. The gene calls are TRBV18 and TRBJ2-1; 8 nucleotides align to TRBD2. Germline loops: CDR1 KGHSH, CDR2 LQKENI. CDR3 size: 15 residues. V was pared by 5 bases and J by 4 bases, with 7 bases of the junction left unmatched. Full variable domain (remainder filled in from reference TRBV18 and TRBJ2-1): NAGVMQNPRHLVRRRGQEARLRCSPMKGHSHVYWYRQLPEEGLKFMVYLQKENIIDESGMPKERFSAEFPKEGPSILRIQQVVRGDSAAYFCASSTSGSAYNEQFFGPGTRLTVL.

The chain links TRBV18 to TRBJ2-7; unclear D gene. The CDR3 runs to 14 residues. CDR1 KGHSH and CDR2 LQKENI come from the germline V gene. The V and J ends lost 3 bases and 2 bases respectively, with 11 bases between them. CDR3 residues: CASSPGFNTYEQYF. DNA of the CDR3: TGTGCCAGCTCACCGGGCTTCAACACCTACGAGCAGTACTTC.

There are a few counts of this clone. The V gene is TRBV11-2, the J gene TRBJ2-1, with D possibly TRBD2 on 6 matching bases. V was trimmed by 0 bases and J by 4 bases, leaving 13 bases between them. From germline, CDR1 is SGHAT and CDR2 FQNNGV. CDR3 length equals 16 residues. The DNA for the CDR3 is TGTGCCAGCAGCTTAGAAGGGGACTTTACTTACAATGAGCAGTTCTTC. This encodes CASSLEGDFTYNEQFF.

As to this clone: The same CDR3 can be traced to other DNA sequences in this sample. The CDR3 is CASSPDSTDTQYF. The CDR3 DNA is TGTGCCAGCTCACCCGACTCCACAGATACGCAGTATTTT. The chain couples TRBV18 to TRBJ2-3; D not certain. CDR3 length: 13 amino acids. Trimming cost V 3 bases and J 2 bases, with 6 bases left between them. CDR1 is KGHSH, CDR2 LQKENI, per germline.

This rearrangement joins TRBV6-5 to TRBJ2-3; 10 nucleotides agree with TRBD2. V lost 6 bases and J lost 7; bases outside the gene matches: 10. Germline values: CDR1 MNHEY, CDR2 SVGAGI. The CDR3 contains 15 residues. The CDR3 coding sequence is TGTGCCAGCAGCATACGGCCTAGCGGGGGACATACGCAGTATTTT. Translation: CASSIRPSGGHTQYF.

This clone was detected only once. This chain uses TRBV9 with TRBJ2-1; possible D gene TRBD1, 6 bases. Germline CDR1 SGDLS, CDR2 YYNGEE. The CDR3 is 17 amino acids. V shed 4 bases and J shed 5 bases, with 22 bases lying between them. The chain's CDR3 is CASSLTGTPGANNEQFF. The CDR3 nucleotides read TGTGCCAGCAGCTTAACCGGGACACCTGGGGCCAACAATGAGCAGTTCTTC.

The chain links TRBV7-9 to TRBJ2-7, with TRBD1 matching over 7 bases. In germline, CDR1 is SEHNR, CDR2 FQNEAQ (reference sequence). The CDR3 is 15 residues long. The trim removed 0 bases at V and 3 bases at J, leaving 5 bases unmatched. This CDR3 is CASSLAHGQVYEQYF. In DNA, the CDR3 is TGTGCCAGCAGCTTAGCGCATGGACAGGTCTACGAGCAGTACTTC.

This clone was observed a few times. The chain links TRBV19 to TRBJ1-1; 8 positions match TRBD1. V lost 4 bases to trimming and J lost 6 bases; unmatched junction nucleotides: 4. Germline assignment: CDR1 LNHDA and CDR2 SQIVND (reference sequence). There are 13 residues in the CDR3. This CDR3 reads CASSTGTGSEAFF. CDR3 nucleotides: TGTGCCAGTAGTACCGGGACAGGCTCTGAAGCTTTCTTT.

DNA of the CDR3: TGTGCCAGCAGTTTCAGGGGGCGCTTGGAGTACTTC. Protein sequence: CASSFRGRLEYF. The chain recombines TRBV28 with TRBJ2-7; TRBD1 matches 8 bases. The V gene end was trimmed by 3 bases and the J gene end by 11 bases; junction bases not matched to a gene: 6. CDR3 length: 12 residues. Germline assignment: CDR1 MDHEN and CDR2 SYDVKM. The whole variable domain, remainder taken from reference TRBV28 and TRBJ2-7, is DVKVTQSSRYLVKRTGEKVFLECVQDMDHENMFWYRQDPGLGLRLIYFSYDVKMKEKGDIPEGYSVSREKKERFSLILESASTNQTSMYLCASSFRGRLEYFGPGTRLTVT.

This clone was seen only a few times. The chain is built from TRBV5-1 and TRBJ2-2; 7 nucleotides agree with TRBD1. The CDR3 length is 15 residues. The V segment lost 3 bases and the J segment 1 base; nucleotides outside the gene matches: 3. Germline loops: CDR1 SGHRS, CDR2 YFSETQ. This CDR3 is CASSSGDRNTGELFF. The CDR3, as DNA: TGCGCCAGCAGCTCCGGGGACAGGAACACCGGGGAGCTGTTTTTT. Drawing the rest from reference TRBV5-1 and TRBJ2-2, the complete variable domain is KAGVTQTPRYLIKTRGQQVTLSCSPISGHRSVSWYQQTPGQGLQFLFEYFSETQRNKGNFPGRFSGRQFSNSRSEMNVSTLELGDSALYLCASSSGDRNTGELFFGEGSRLTVL.

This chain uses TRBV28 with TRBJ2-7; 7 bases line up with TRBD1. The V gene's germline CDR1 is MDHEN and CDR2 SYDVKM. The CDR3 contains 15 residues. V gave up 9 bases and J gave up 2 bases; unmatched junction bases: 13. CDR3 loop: CASRPTGTVTYEQYF. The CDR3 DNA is TGTGCCAGTAGACCAACCGGGACAGTTACCTACGAGCAGTACTTC.

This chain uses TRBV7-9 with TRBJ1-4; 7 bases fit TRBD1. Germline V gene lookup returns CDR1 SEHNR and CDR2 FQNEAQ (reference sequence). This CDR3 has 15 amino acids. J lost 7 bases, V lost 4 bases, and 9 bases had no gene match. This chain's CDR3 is CASSSSGGGREKLFF. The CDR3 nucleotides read TGTGCCAGCAGCTCCTCAGGGGGAGGCCGTGAAAAACTGTTTTTT. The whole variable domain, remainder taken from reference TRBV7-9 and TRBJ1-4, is DTGVSQNPRHKITKRGQNVTFRCDPISEHNRLYWYRQTLGQGPEFLTYFQNEAQLEKSRLLSDRFSAERPKGSFSTLEIQRTEQGDSAMYLCASSSSGGGREKLFFGSGTQLSVL.

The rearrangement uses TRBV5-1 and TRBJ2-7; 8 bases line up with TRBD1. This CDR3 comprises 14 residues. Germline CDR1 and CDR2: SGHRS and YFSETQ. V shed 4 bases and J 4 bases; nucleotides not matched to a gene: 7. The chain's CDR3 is CASSTEQGAYEQYF. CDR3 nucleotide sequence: TGCGCCAGCAGCACGGAGCAGGGGGCATACGAGCAGTACTTC.

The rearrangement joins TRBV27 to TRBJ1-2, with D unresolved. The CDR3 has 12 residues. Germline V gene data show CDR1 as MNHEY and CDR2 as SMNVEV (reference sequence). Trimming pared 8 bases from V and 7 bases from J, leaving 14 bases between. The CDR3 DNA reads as TGTGCCAGCGCAACCATAGAGGGTGGCTACACCTTC. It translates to CASATIEGGYTF.

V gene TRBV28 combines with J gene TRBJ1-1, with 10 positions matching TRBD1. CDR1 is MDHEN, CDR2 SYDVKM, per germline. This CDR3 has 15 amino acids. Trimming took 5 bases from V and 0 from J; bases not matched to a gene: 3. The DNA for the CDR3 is TGTGCCAGCAGTCCAGACAGGGGGCTGAACACTGAAGCTTTCTTT. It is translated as CASSPDRGLNTEAFF.

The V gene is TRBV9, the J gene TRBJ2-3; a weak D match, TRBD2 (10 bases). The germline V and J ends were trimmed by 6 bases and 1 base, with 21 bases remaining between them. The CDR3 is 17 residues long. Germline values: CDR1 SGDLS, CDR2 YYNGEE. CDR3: CASTRQGGTSGTDTQYF. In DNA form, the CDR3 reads TGTGCCAGCACCCGACAGGGGGGGACTAGCGGCACAGATACGCAGTATTTT.

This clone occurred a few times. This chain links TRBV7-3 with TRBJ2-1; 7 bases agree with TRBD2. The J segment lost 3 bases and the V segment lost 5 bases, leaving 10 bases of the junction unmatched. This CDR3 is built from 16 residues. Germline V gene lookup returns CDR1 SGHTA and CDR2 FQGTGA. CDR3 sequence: CASSLSGASGYNEQFF. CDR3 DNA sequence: TGTGCCAGCAGCCTCAGTGGGGCTAGCGGCTACAATGAGCAGTTCTTC.

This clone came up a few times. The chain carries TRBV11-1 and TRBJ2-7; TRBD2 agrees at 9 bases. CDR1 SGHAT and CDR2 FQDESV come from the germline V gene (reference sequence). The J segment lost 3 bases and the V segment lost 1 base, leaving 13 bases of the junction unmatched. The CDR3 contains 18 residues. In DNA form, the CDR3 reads TGTGCCAGCAGCTTAGTTCGGTCGTCTAGCGGGGCCAACTACGAGCAGTACTTC. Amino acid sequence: CASSLVRSSSGANYEQYF.

Written as DNA, the CDR3 is TGCGCCAGCAGCTTGGCCGAGGGTTTAGCGGGGACAGATACGCAGTATTTT. It specifies CASSLAEGLAGTDTQYF. The chain carries TRBV5-1 and TRBJ2-3; 8 nucleotides agree with TRBD2. There are 17 residues in the CDR3. V was clipped by 0 bases and J by 3 bases; unmatched bases: 9. Germline V gives CDR1 SGHRS, CDR2 YFSETQ.

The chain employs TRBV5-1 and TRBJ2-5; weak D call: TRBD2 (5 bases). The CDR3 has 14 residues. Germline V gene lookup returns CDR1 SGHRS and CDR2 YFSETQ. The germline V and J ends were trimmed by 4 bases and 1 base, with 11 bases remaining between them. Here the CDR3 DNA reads TGCGCCAGCAGCCCGGGCGGGCTCCAAGAGACCCAGTACTTC. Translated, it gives CASSPGGLQETQYF. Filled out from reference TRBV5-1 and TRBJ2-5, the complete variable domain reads KAGVTQTPRYLIKTRGQQVTLSCSPISGHRSVSWYQQTPGQGLQFLFEYFSETQRNKGNFPGRFSGRQFSNSRSEMNVSTLELGDSALYLCASSPGGLQETQYFGPGTRLLVL.